This T cell receptor (beta chain) is from a study of cytomegalovirus exposure and HLA in healthy donors. The PCR employed 60 Vbeta primers together with 13 Jbeta primers. Method: immunoSEQ multiplex PCR; TCRdb's copy keeps in-frame clones and lacks some. Among about 130,000 clones listed, about 80% were seen once. The CDR3 length is 12 residues. V shed 2 bases and J shed 5 bases, with 4 bases lying between them. Looked up from germline, CDR1 is SEHNR and CDR2 is FQNEAQ (reference sequence). Of note for this clone: Its cognate antigen is unknown.

At sampling all donors were nominally healthy, likely with unrecorded immune exposures. Study outcomes and limitations: The authors listed approximately 150 TCR beta chains as cytomegalovirus-associated. Later analysis identified a missense DCLRE1C variant that was linked to TCR beta V- and J-gene trimming. Under in vitro conditions, three CMV-associated chains were confirmed as specific for CMV antigens.

The V gene is TRBV7-9, the J gene TRBJ1-5; D call uncertain. Sequencing used PBMCs. This receptor was taken from a boy younger than 10 in good health and CMV-seronegative. The chain's CDR3 is CASSLRDQPQHF. CDR3 coding DNA: TGTGCCAGCAGCTTACGGGATCAGCCCCAGCATTTT.